This is a list of T cell receptor beta chains from one sample in a study of control samples from healthy donors and cancer patients. The method was immunoSEQ multiplex PCR; TCRdb's version includes in-frame clones alone and lacks a portion of them. The table lists some 130,000 clones, about 88% of them singletons. Material: blood. The source of these receptors is a woman aged 25 to 39 in good health. Each CDR3 is given with its conserved first and last residue. D genes are given only for firm matches. For some rows the clone size is stated as once, few or many, or as a class when expanded; others skip it.

NA	NA	TRBV6-1	TRBJ2-3	CASSEGETPVDTQYF	TGTGCCAGCAGTGAAGGTGAAACACCGGTAGATACGCAGTATTTT
NA	TRBD1	TRBV5-5	TRBJ1-3	CASSLAVGQGANGNTIYF	TGTGCCAGCAGCTTGGCCGTCGGACAGGGGGCCAACGGAAACACCATATATTTT
NA	NA	TRBV10-3	TRBJ1-1	CAIKLFRLNTEAFF	TGTGCCATCAAATTGTTCAGGTTAAACACTGAAGCTTTCTTT
NA	NA	TRBV2	TRBJ1-5	CASSPTTRSNQPQHF	TGTGCCAGCAGTCCCACGACCCGGAGCAATCAGCCCCAGCATTTT
NA	NA	TRBV19	TRBJ2-7	CASSILQPPSAPIYEQYF	TGTGCCAGTAGTATCCTTCAGCCCCCCTCGGCGCCAATCTACGAGCAGTACTTC
NA	NA	TRBV28	TRBJ2-1	CASRFRGEQFF	TGTGCCAGCAGGTTCAGGGGTGAGCAGTTCTTC
NA	NA	TRBV28	TRBJ2-2	CASSPEGRGDTGELFF	TGTGCCAGCAGCCCGGAGGGGCGAGGAGACACCGGGGAGCTGTTTTTT
NA	TRBD1	TRBV5-8	TRBJ1-4	CASASEGTGDPATNEKLFF	TGTGCCAGCGCTTCTGAGGGGACAGGGGACCCCGCAACTAATGAAAAACTGTTTTTT
NA	NA	TRBV4-2	TRBJ1-5	CASSQDLEQPQHF	TGTGCCAGCAGCCAAGATCTTGAACAGCCCCAGCATTTT
NA	NA	TRBV28	TRBJ1-5	CASSDPSRSGPQHF	TGTGCCAGCAGCGACCCCAGCCGGTCGGGACCCCAGCATTTT
NA	TRBD1	TRBV14	TRBJ1-5	CASSQDCEDRGLGNQPQHF	TGTGCCAGCAGCCAAGATTGCGAAGACAGGGGGCTAGGGAATCAGCCCCAGCATTTT
NA	NA	TRBV19	TRBJ1-4	CATGPLDEKLFF	TGTGCCACCGGGCCCCTGGATGAAAAACTGTTTTTT
NA	TRBD2	TRBV3-1/TRBV3-2	TRBJ2-7	CASSHEAGVVREQYF	TGTGCCAGCAGCCATGAAGCGGGAGTCGTCAGGGAGCAGTACTTC
NA	TRBD2	TRBV29-1	TRBJ2-7	CSVGTSFYEQYF	TGCAGCGTCGGGACTAGCTTCTACGAGCAGTACTTC
NA	NA	TRBV30	TRBJ1-1	CAWSVRGTRFTEAFF	TGTGCCTGGAGTGTACGGGGGACCCGCTTCACTGAAGCTTTCTTT
NA	NA	TRBV6-5	TRBJ2-7	CASSSTLFYEQYF	TGTGCCAGCAGCTCCACCTTATTCTACGAGCAGTACTTC
NA	NA	TRBV19	TRBJ2-3	CASSRSGSFRTDTQYF	TGTGCCAGTAGTAGAAGCGGATCCTTTCGCACAGATACGCAGTATTTT
NA	NA	TRBV10-3	TRBJ2-4	CAISEKGLDQYF	TGTGCCATCAGTGAGAAGGGGCTGGATCAGTACTTC
once	TRBD2	TRBV2	TRBJ2-1	CASSGGRASYNEQFF	TGTGCCAGCAGTGGCGGGAGGGCCTCCTACAATGAGCAGTTCTTC
few	NA	TRBV2	TRBJ2-6	CASSTSSGANVLTF	TGTGCCAGTTCTACCTCGTCTGGGGCCAACGTCCTGACTTTC
NA	TRBD2	TRBV28	TRBJ2-5	CASSLLGREGRETQYF	TGTGCCAGCAGTTTATTGGGACGGGAGGGCCGTGAGACCCAGTACTTC
NA	NA	TRBV15	TRBJ2-7	CATSRDVRSLEQYF	TGTGCCACCAGCAGAGATGTTAGGAGTCTCGAGCAGTACTTC
NA	NA	TRBV14	TRBJ2-7	CASSLMMGEQYF	TGTGCCAGCAGCCTAATGATGGGGGAGCAGTACTTC
NA	NA	TRBV29-1	TRBJ1-1	CSAQGTYWDTEAFF	TGCAGCGCCCAAGGGACATATTGGGACACTGAAGCTTTCTTT
NA	NA	TRBV28	TRBJ1-5	CASSFGGEGQPQHF	TGTGCCAGCAGTTTTGGTGGAGAAGGGCAGCCCCAGCATTTT
NA	TRBD1	TRBV3-1/TRBV3-2	TRBJ2-7	CASSQAGTEKGQYF	TGTGCCAGCAGCCAAGCCGGGACAGAGAAAGGGCAGTACTTC
NA	TRBD2	TRBV7-2	TRBJ2-5	CASSTRMGLAGGGGETQYF	TGTGCCAGCAGTACTAGAATGGGACTAGCGGGAGGAGGGGGGGAGACCCAGTACTTC
NA	NA	TRBV9	TRBJ1-5	CASSVDPPRSQPQHF	TGTGCCAGCAGCGTAGACCCCCCGAGGTCTCAGCCCCAGCATTTT
NA	TRBD1	TRBV5-4	TRBJ2-7	CASSHPDRAEQYF	TGTGCCAGCAGCCACCCGGACAGGGCCGAGCAGTACTTC
once	TRBD1	TRBV7-2	TRBJ2-5	CASSLGGDSQETQYF	TGTGCCAGCAGCTTAGGAGGGGACAGCCAAGAGACCCAGTACTTC
NA	NA	TRBV11-2	TRBJ1-6	CASSQNPTNSPLHF	TGTGCCAGCAGCCAAAACCCGACAAATTCACCCCTCCACTTT